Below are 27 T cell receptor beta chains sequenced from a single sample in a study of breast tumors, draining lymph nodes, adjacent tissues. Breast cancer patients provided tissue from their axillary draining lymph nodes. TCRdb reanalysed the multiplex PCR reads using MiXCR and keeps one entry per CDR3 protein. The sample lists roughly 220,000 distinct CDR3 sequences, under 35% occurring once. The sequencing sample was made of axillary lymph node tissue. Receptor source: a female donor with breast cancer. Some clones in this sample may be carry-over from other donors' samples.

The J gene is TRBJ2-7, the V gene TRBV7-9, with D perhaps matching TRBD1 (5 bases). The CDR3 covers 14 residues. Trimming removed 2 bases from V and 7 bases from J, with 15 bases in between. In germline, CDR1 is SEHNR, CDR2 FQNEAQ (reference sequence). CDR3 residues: CASSLKSDTGEQYF. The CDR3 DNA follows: TGTGCCAGCAGCTTAAAATCGGACACCGGGGAGCAGTACTTC.

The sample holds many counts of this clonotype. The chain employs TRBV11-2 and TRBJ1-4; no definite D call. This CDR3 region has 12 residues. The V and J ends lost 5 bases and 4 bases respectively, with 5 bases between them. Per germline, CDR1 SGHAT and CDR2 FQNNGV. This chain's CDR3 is CASSINNEKLFF. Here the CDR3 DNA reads TGTGCCAGCAGCATTAATAATGAAAAACTGTTTTTT.

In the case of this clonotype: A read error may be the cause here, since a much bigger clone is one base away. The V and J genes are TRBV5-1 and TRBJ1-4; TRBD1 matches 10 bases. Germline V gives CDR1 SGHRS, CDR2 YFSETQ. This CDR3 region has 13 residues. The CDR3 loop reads CASSWTGGEKLLF. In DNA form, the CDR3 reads TGCGCCAGCAGCTGGACAGGGGGTGAAAAACTGCTTTTT.

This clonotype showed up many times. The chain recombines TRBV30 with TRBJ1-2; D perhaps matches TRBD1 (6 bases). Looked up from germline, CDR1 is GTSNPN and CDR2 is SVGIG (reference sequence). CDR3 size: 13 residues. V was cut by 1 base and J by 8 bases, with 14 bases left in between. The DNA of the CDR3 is TGTGCCTGGAGTGCTCAGGGGATGGGCGGCTACACCTTC. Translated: CAWSAQGMGGYTF.

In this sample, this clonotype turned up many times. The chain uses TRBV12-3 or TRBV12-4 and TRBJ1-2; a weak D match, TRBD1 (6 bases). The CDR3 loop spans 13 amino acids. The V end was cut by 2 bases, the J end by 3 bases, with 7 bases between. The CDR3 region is CASSLRGYYGYTF. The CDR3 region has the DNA TGTGCCAGCAGTTTAAGGGGGTACTATGGCTACACCTTC.

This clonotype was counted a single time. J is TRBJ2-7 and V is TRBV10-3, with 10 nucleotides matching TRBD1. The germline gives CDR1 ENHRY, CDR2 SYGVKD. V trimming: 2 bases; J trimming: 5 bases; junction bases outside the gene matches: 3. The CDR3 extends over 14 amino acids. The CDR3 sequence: CAISEGQGVHEQYF. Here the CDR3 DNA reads TGTGCCATCAGTGAGGGACAGGGGGTGCACGAGCAGTACTTC.

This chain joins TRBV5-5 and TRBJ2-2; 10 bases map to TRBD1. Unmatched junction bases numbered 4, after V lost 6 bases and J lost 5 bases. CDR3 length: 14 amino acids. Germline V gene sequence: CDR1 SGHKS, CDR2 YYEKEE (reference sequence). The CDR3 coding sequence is TGTGCCAGCACGGGACAGGGGACAACCGGGGAGCTGTTTTTT. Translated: CASTGQGTTGELFF.

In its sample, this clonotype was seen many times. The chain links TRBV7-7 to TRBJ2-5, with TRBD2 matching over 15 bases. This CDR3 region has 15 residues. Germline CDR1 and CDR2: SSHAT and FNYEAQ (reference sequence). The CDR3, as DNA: TGTGCTACGGGACTAGCGGGAGGCAACCAAGAGACCCAGTACTTC. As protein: CATGLAGGNQETQYF.

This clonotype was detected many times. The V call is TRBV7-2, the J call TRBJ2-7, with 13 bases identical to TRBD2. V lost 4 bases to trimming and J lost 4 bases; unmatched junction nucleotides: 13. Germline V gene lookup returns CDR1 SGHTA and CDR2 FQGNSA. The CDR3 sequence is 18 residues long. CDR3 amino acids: CASSSSRTSGGTHYEQYF. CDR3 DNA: TGTGCCAGCAGCTCCTCCAGGACTAGCGGGGGAACACATTACGAGCAGTACTTC.

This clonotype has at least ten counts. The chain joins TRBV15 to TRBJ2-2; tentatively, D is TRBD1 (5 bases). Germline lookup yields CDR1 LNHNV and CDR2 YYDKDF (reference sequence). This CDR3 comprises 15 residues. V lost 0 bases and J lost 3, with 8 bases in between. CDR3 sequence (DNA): TGTGCCACCAGCAGAGATCAGGGTGACACCGGGGAGCTGTTTTTT. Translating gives CATSRDQGDTGELFF.

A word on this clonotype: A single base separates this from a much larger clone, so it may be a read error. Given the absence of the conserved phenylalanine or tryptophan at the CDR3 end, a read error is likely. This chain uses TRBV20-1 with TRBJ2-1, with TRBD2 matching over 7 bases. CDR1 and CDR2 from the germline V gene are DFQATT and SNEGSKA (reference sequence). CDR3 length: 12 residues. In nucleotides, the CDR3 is TGCAGCGGGGGGAGCTCCTACAATGAGCAGTTCCTC. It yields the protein CSGGSSYNEQFL.

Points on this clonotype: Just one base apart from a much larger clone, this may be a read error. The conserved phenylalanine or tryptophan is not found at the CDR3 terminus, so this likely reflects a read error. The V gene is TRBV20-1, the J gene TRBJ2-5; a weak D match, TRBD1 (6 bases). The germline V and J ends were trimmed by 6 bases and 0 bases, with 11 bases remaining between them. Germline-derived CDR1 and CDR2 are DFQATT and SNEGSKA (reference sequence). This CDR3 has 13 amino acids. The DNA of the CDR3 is TGCAGTGCCCAAAGGACAGACCAAGAGACCCAGTACCTC. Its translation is CSAQRTDQETQYL.

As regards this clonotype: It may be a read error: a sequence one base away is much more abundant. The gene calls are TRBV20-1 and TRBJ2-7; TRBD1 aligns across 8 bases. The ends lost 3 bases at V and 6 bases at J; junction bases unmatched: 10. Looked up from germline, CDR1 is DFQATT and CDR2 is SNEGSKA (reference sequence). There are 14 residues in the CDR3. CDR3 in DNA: TGCAGTGCTAGCCCCGCCGGGACAGGCTGCGAGCAGTACTTC. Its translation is CSASPAGTGCEQYF.

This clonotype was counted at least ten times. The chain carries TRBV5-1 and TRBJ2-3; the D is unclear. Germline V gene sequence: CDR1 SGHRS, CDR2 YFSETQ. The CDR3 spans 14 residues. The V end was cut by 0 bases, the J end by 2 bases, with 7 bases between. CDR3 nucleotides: TGCGCCAGCAGCTTGGTAGGGTACACAGATACGCAGTATTTT. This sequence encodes CASSLVGYTDTQYF.

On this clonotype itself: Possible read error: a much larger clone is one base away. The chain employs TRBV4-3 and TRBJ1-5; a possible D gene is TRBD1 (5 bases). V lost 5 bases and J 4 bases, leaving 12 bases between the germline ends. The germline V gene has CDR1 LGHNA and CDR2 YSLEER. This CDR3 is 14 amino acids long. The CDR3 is CASSEPGGNQPQHF. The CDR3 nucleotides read TGCGCCAGCAGCGAACCCGGGGGTAATCAGCCCCAGCATTTT.

This chain's CDR3 is CASRSGTTYNEQFF. The CDR3 coding sequence is TGTGCCAGCCGGAGCGGGACTACCTACAATGAGCAGTTCTTC. The chain recombines TRBV6-4 with TRBJ2-1; 7 positions match TRBD2. The J segment lost 2 bases and the V segment lost 8 bases, leaving 6 bases of the junction unmatched. The CDR3 extends over 14 amino acids. In germline, CDR1 is MRHNA, CDR2 SNTAGT.

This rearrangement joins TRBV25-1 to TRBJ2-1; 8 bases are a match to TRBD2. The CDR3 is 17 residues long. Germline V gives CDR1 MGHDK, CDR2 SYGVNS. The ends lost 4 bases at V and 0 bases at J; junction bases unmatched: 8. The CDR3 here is CASSARDGTSSYNEQFF. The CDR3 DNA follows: TGTGCCAGCAGTGCTAGAGATGGGACTAGCTCCTACAATGAGCAGTTCTTC.

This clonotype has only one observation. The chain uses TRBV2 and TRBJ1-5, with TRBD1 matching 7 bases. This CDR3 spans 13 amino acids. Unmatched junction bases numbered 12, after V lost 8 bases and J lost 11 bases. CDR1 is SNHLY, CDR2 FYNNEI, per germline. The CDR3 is CASGRDSQETQHF. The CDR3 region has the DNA TGTGCCAGCGGACGGGACAGCCAAGAGACCCAGCATTTT.

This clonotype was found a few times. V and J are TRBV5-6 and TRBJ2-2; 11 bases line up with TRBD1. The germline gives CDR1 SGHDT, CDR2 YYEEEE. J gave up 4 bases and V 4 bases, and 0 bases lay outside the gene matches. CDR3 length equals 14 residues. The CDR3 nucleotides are TGTGCCAGCAGCGGGACAGGGGGCACCGGGGAGCTGTTTTTT. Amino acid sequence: CASSGTGGTGELFF.

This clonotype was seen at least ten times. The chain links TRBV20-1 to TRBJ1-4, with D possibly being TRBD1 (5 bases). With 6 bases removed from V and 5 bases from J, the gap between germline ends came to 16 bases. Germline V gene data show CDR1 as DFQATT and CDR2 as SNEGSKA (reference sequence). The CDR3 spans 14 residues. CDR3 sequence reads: CSARVGGLNEKLFF. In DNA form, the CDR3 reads TGCAGTGCCCGAGTCGGGGGACTAAATGAAAAACTGTTTTTT.

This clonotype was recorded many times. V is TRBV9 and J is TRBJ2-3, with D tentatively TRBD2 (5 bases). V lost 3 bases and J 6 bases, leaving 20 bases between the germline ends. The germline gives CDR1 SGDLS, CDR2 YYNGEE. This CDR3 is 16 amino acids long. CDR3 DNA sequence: TGTGCCAGCAGCGCCACGGGCAGAGGGTCTGCGGATACGCAGTATTTT. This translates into CASSATGRGSADTQYF.

The CDR3 here is CASSLDVRGEKLFF. CDR3 sequence (DNA): TGTGCCAGCAGCTTGGACGTCCGGGGTGAAAAACTGTTTTTT. The chain carries TRBV7-9 and TRBJ1-4; D not resolved. Germline assignment: CDR1 SEHNR and CDR2 FQNEAQ (reference sequence). The V and J ends lost 3 bases and 7 bases respectively, with 12 bases between them. This CDR3 comprises 14 residues.

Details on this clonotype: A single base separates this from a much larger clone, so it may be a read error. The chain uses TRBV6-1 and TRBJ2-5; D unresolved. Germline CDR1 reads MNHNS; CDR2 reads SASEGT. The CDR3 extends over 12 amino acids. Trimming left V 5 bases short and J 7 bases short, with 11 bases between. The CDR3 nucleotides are TGTGCCAGCAGTCACGACTTGGGGACCCAGTACTTC. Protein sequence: CASSHDLGTQYF.

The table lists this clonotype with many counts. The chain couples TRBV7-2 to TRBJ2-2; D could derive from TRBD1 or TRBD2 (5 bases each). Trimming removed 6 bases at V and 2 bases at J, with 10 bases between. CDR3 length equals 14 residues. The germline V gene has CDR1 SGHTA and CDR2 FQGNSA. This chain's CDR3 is CASRRDGNTGELFF. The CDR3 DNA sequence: TGTGCCAGCAGGAGGGACGGTAACACCGGGGAGCTGTTTTTT.

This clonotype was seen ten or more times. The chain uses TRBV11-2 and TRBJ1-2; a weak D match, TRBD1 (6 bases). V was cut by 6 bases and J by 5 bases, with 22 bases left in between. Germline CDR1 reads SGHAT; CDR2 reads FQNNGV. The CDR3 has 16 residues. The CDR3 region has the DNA TGTGCCAGCAGTCCCCTCCGGGGGCGAAAATTATATGGCTACACCTTC. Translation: CASSPLRGRKLYGYTF.

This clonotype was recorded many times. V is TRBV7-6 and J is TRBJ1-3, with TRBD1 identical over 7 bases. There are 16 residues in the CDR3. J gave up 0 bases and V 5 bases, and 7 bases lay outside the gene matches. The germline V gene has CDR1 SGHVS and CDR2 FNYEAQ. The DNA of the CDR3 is TGTGCCAGCAGCACGCGACAGGGTTCCTCTGGAAACACCATATATTTT. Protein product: CASSTRQGSSGNTIYF.

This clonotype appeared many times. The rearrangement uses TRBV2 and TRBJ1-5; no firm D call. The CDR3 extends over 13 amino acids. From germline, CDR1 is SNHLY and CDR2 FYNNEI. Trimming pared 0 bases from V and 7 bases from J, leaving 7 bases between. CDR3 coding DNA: TGTGCCAGCAGTGAAGCCTCAAGGCAGCCCCAGCATTTT. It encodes CASSEASRQPQHF.